The next 3 T cell receptor beta chains were all read from a single sample in a study of blood T cell repertoires in COVID-19. Method: immunoSEQ multiplex PCR; TCRdb's copy keeps in-frame clones and lacks some. The table shows roughly 71,000 clones, with approximately 87% occurring only once. The sample was peripheral blood. The receptors shown here come from a woman aged 80 or over with acute or convalescent COVID-19.

The CDR3 DNA reads as TGTGCCAGCAGTTATACAGGGTTTTCTGAAGCTTTCTTT. Amino acid sequence: CASSYTGFSEAFF. V usage is TRBV9 and J usage is TRBJ1-1, with D perhaps matching TRBD1 (6 bases). The germline gives CDR1 SGDLS, CDR2 YYNGEE. Trimming took 5 bases from V and 6 from J, leaving 14 bases between them. This CDR3 has 13 amino acids.

This clone was seen just once. The chain recombines TRBV7-3 with TRBJ1-1; perhaps TRBD1 as D (6 bases). V lost 7 bases to trimming and J lost 1 base, with 13 bases between them. There are 14 residues in the CDR3. Germline lookup yields CDR1 SGHTA and CDR2 FQGTGA. CDR3 coding DNA: TGTGCCAGCAAGCCACAGGGAAAGAACACTGAAGCTTTCTTT. The encoded protein is CASKPQGKNTEAFF.

This clone was detected a few times. This rearrangement joins TRBV5-1 to TRBJ1-6, with 10 bases aligning to TRBD1. Germline V gives CDR1 SGHRS, CDR2 YFSETQ. The CDR3 has 16 amino acids. With V trimmed by 0 bases and J by 10 bases, 7 bases remained unmatched. The DNA of the CDR3 is TGCGCCAGCAGCTTGGTACCCGACAGGGGGCGGTCACCCCTCCACTTT. Amino acids: CASSLVPDRGRSPLHF.